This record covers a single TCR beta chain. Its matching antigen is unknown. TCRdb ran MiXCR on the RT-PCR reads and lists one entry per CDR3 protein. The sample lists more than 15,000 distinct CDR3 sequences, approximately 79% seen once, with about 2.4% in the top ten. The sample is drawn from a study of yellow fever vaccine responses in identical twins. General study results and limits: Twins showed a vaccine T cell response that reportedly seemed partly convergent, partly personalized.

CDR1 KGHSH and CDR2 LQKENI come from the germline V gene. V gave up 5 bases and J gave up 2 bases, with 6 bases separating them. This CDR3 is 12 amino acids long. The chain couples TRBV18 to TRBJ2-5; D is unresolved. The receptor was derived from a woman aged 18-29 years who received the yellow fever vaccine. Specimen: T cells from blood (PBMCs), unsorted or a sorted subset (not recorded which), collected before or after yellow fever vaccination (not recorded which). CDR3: CASSAQQETQYF. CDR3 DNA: TGTGCCAGCTCAGCCCAACAAGAGACCCAGTACTTC.